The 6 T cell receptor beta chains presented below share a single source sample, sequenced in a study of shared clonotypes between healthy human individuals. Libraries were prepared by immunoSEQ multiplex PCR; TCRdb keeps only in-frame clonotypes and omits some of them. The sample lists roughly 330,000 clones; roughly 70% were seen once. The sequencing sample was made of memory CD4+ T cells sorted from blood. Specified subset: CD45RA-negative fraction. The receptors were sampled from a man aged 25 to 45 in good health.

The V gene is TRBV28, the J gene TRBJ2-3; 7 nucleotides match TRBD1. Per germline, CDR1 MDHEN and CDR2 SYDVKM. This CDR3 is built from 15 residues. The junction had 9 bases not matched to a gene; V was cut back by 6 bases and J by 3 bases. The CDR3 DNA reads TGTGCCAGCAGAGAAGGGGGCATGAGGACAGATACGCAGTATTTT. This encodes CASREGGMRTDTQYF.

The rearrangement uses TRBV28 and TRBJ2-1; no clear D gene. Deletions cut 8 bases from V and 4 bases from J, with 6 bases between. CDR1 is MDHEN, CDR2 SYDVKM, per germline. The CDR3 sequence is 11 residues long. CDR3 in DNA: TGTGCCAGCGGCCTATACAATGAGCAGTTCTTC. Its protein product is CASGLYNEQFF.

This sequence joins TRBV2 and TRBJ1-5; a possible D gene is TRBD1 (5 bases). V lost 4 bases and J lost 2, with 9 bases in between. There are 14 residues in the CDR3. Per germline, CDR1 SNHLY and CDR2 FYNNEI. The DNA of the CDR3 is TGTGCCAGCAGTGGGGACTCGGGCAATCAGCCCCAGCATTTT. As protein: CASSGDSGNQPQHF.

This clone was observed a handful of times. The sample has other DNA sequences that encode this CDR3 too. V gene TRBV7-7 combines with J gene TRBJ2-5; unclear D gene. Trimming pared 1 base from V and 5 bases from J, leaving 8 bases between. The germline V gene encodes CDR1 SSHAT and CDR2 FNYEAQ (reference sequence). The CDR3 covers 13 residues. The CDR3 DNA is TGTGCCAGCAGCTTAGATTATTCGGAGACCCAGTACTTC. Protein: CASSLDYSETQYF.

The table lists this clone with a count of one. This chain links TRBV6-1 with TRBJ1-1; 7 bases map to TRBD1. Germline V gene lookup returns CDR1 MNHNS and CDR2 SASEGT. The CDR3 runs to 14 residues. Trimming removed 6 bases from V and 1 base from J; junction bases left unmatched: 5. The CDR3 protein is CASSRQGGNTEAFF. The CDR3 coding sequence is TGTGCCAGCAGCAGACAGGGTGGGAACACTGAAGCTTTCTTT.

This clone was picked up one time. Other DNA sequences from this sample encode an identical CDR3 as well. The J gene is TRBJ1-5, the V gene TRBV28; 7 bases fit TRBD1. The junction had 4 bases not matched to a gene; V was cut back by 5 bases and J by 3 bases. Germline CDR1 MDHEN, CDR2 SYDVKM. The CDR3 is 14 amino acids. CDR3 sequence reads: CASSPGGSNQPQHF. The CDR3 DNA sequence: TGTGCCAGCAGTCCAGGGGGATCCAATCAGCCCCAGCATTTT.